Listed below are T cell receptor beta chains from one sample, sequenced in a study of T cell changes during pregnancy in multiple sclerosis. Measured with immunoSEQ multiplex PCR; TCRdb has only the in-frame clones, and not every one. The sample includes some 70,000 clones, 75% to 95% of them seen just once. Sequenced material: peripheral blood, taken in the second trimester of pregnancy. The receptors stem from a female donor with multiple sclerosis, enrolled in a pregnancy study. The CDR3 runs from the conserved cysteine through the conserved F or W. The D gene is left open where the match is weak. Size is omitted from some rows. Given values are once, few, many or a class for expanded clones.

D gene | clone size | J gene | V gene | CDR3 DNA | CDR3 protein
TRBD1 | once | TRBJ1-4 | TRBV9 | TGTGCCAGCAGCGTAGGGGTCGGTCAGGGGGCTAAGGGAGAAAAACTGTTTTTT | CASSVGVGQGAKGEKLFF
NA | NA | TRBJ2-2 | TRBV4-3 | TGCGCCAGCAGCCAAGAACCCACGGTTCCCCCCGGGGAGCTGTTTTTT | CASSQEPTVPPGELFF
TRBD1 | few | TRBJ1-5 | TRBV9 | TGTGCCAGCAGCGCGGGGACAGGGAGCAATCAGCCCCAGCATTTT | CASSAGTGSNQPQHF
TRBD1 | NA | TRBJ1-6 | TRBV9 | TGTGCCAGCAGCGTGGGACAGGAGACTTCACCCCTCCACTTT | CASSVGQETSPLHF
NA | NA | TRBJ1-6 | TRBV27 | TGTGCCAGCAGTATACAGGGTACTGGGGGTTCACCCCTCCACTTT | CASSIQGTGGSPLHF
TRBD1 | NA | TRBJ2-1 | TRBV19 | TGTGCCAGTAGTCCCGGGACAGGGATCCCTAATGAGCAGTTCTTC | CASSPGTGIPNEQFF
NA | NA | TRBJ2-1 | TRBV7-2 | TGTGCCAGCAGCCCGCCGGTCAATGAGCAGTTCTTC | CASSPPVNEQFF
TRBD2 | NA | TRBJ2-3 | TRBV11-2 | TGTGCCAGCAGGAGAGGGGACCTAGCGGGGCGCACAGATACGCAGTATTTT | CASRRGDLAGRTDTQYF
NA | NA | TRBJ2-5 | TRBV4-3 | TGCGCCAGCAGCCAACCTACAGGGGACTCAGGAGAGACCCAGTACTTC | CASSQPTGDSGETQYF
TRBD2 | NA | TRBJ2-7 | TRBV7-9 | TGTGCCAGCAGCCAATCGGGACTAGCGTTCGAGCAGTACTTC | CASSQSGLAFEQYF
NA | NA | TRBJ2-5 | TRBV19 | TGTGCCAGTAGTATAGGGAGAGAGACCCAGTACTTC | CASSIGRETQYF
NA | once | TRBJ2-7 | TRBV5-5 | TGTGCCAGCAGCTTTCGGGGTATGGACGAGCAGTACTTC | CASSFRGMDEQYF
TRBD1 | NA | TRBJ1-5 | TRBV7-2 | TGTGCCAGCAGCTTGGACAGGGATAGCAATCAGCCCCAGCATTTT | CASSLDRDSNQPQHF
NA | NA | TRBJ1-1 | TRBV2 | TGTGCCAGCAGTGAAGTCCGACAGATCAAGGAAGCTTTCTTT | CASSEVRQIKEAFF
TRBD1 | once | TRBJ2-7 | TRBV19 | TGTGCCAGTAGTATAAGTGGTCAGGGGGCCTACGAGCAGTACTTC | CASSISGQGAYEQYF
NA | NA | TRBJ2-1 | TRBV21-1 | TGTGCCAGCAGTCGGGACAGGTCGCCCTGCAATGAGCAGTTCTTC | CASSRDRSPCNEQFF
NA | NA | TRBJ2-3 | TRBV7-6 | TGTGCCAGCAGCCTGGCGGGTATGACTAGCACAGATACGCAGTATTTT | CASSLAGMTSTDTQYF
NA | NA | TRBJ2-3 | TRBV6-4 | TGTGCCAGCAGTGAGGCGGGGGCGGGCACAGATACGCAGTATTTT | CASSEAGAGTDTQYF
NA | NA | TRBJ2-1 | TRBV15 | TGTGCCACCAGCAGTGCCCGCCGGAATGAGCAGTTCTTC | CATSSARRNEQFF
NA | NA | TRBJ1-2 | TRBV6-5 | TGTGCCAGCAGATCGACAGGTCAGAGTGGCTACACCTTC | CASRSTGQSGYTF
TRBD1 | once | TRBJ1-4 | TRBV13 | TGTGCCAGCAGCCGGGACAGAGGATCGGGTAATGAAAAACTGTTTTTT | CASSRDRGSGNEKLFF
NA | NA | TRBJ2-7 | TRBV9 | TGTGCCAGCAGCCCTCAGACGGGTACCTACGAGCAGTACTTC | CASSPQTGTYEQYF
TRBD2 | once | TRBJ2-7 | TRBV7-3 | TGTGCCAGCAGCCTTAGCGGGGGGGGCTCCTACGAGCAGTACTTC | CASSLSGGGSYEQYF
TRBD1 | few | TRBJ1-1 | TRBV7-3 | TGTGCCAGCAGCCTAAAGGGACAGGGGGCGACTGAAGCTTTCTTT | CASSLKGQGATEAFF
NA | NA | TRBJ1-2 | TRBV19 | TGTGCCAGTAGTATCGGGGTTTCGGATGGCTACACCTTC | CASSIGVSDGYTF
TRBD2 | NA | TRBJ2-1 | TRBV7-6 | TGTGCCAGCAGCTTAGCGCAGCGGGGGGTCCAACACTACAATGAGCAGTTCTTC | CASSLAQRGVQHYNEQFF
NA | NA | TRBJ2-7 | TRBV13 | TGTGCCAGCAGCTTAGGCAGGGGCCGCCAGAGCTCCTACGAGCAGTACTTC | CASSLGRGRQSSYEQYF
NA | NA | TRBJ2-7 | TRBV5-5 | TGTGCCAGCAGCTTGGCCGTAACGCGAGAGCAGTACTTC | CASSLAVTREQYF
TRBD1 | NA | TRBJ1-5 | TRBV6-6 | TGTGCCAGCAGTTACGACAGGGCCGCCAATCAGCCCCAGCATTTT | CASSYDRAANQPQHF
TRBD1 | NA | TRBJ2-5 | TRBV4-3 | TGCGCCAGCAGCCAACTTAGGACAGGCTCGGAGACCCAGTACTTC | CASSQLRTGSETQYF
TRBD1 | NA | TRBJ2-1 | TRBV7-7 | TGTGCCAGCAGCCCAGGGGCGACAGGGGTAGACAATGAGCAGTTCTTC | CASSPGATGVDNEQFF
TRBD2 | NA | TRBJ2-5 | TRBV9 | TGTGCCAGCAGCGTCGGGGGGTTCCAAGAGACCCAGTACTTC | CASSVGGFQETQYF
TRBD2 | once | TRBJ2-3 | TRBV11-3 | TGTGCCAGCAGCTTCTCTAGCGGGGGAGCAGATACGCAGTATTTT | CASSFSSGGADTQYF
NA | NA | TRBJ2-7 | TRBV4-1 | TGCGCCAGCAGCCAAGATCAATTCGGACTGTCCTACGAGCAGTACTTC | CASSQDQFGLSYEQYF
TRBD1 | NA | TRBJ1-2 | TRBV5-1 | TGCGCCAGCAGCGGAACCGGGACAGGGTATGGCTACACCTTC | CASSGTGTGYGYTF
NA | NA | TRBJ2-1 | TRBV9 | TGTGCCAGCAGTAAGGGGCAGGGAACTCTTCCTTTATACAATGAGCAGTTCTTC | CASSKGQGTLPLYNEQFF